The clone carrying this T cell receptor beta chain was seen at least ten times. This entry belongs to a study of T cells in Graves' hyperthyroidism and ophthalmopathy. The length of the CDR3 is 12 residues. Per the germline V gene, CDR1 is SNHLY and CDR2 is FYNNEI. Trimming stripped 2 bases from V and 6 bases from J, with 5 bases between. Researchers amplified the TCR beta CDR3 regions from RNA transcripts. The TCR CDR3 was amplified in a first-round RT-PCR using the HTBI primer set. TCRdb used MiXCR to reprocess the multiplex PCR reads, holding one entry per CDR3 protein. The data show 220,000 or so distinct CDR3 sequences, around 17% seen once. Any patient presenting with uncontrolled infection, other autoimmune disease, pregnancy or lactation was left out. Clinical symptoms, serum thyroxine and TRAb, thyroid ultrasound and orbital computed tomography were used for the diagnoses. The authors obtained PBMCs from about 9 ml of fresh peripheral blood.

The J gene is TRBJ2-1, the V gene TRBV2; no firm D call. This TCR was recovered from a woman aged 18-29 years with Graves' ophthalmopathy. Source material: blood. This chain's CDR3 is CASSEFGNEQFF. The CDR3 nucleotides are TGTGCCAGCAGTGAATTCGGCAATGAGCAGTTCTTC.